This T cell receptor (beta chain) was identified during a study of PD-1 blockade in classical Hodgkin lymphoma. Method: immunoSEQ multiplex PCR; TCRdb's copy keeps in-frame clones and lacks some. Of approximately 50,000 clones listed, over 60% were seen once; the top ten hold more than 13%. Relapse was seen in all patients after autologous stem cell transplantation, and brentuximab vedotin exposure was variable. Patients' outcomes at their best amounted to complete response, partial response or progressive disease. Turning to this clone: Antigen unknown.

CDR1 is MNHEY and CDR2 is SVGAGI in the germline V gene. There are 12 residues in the CDR3. V was cut by 6 bases and J by 3 bases, with 9 bases left in between. Findings and caveats of the study: By C4D1 there was a significant rise in CD4+ TCR diversity but not in CD8+ TCR diversity. Reported baseline diversity: healthy donors highest, relapsed/refractory patients lowest.

This sequence joins TRBV6-5 and TRBJ2-7; possible D gene TRBD1, 5 bases. This receptor was obtained from a human donor with classical Hodgkin lymphoma. Sequencing was performed on peripheral blood mononuclear cells (PBMCs), taken before the second cycle of nivolumab. The CDR3 here is CASSPGFYEQYF. CDR3 DNA sequence: TGTGCCAGCAGCCCAGGGTTCTACGAGCAGTACTTC.